Listed below are T cell receptor beta chains from one sample, sequenced in a study of long-term antiretroviral therapy in people with HIV. Generated by immunoSEQ multiplex PCR, the TCRdb table keeps only in-frame clones and is missing some. This sample has roughly 29,000 clones; roughly 94% occur once, and the top ten carry 3% to 3.5%. Sequencing was performed on unsorted PBMCs, taken 5.3 years after starting antiretroviral therapy. These receptors came from a man in his forties or fifties with HIV. CDR3s include the opening cysteine and the closing phenylalanine or tryptophan. Each record gives: V gene, D gene, clone size, J gene, CDR3 length, CDR3 DNA, CDR3 protein. A D gene is named only where the DNA matches it firmly. The size entry is marked missing in some rows and otherwise reads once, few, many or a size class.

TRBV11-1	NA	NA	TRBJ2-3	16	TGTGCCAGCTCCTACTCGGAAATAGCGATCGCCGATACGCAGTATTTT	CASSYSEIAIADTQYF
TRBV19	TRBD2	NA	TRBJ2-3	16	TGTGCCAGTAGTAGGCGCGGGGGGACTAGCACAGATACGCAGTATTTT	CASSRRGGTSTDTQYF
TRBV30	TRBD1	NA	TRBJ1-1	16	TGTGCCTGGAGTGGACTGACAGGGGGGATGAACACTGAAGCTTTCTTT	CAWSGLTGGMNTEAFF
TRBV27	NA	NA	TRBJ1-3	18	TGTGCCAGCAGTTTATCGGGTAGGGCAGGGCTTGCTGGAAACACCATATATTTT	CASSLSGRAGLAGNTIYF
TRBV10-3	NA	NA	TRBJ1-6	13	TGTGCCATCAGTGAGTCGAAAGGTTTACCCCTCCACTTT	CAISESKGLPLHF
TRBV10-3	NA	NA	TRBJ1-2	13	TGTGCCATCAGTGATGGACAGAAGGCAGGCTACACCTTC	CAISDGQKAGYTF
TRBV10-2	NA	NA	TRBJ1-5	15	TGCGCCAGCAGTGAGAACAATATAGGCAATCAGCCCCAGCATTTT	CASSENNIGNQPQHF
TRBV11-1	TRBD2	NA	TRBJ2-1	15	TGTGCCAGCATCGCCGGGACTAGCAGCTACAATGAGCAGTTCTTC	CASIAGTSSYNEQFF
TRBV14	NA	NA	TRBJ1-2	16	TGTGCCAGCAGCCAAGATCTATTGGCTCCTTTATATGGCTACACCTTC	CASSQDLLAPLYGYTF
TRBV7-6	TRBD2	NA	TRBJ2-7	13	TGTGCCAGCAGCCTAAGCGGGGGGAACGAGCAGTACTTC	CASSLSGGNEQYF
TRBV27	NA	NA	TRBJ1-1	14	TGTGCCAGCAGTTTACAAGGGGAGAACACTGAAGCTTTCTTT	CASSLQGENTEAFF
TRBV7-7	NA	NA	TRBJ2-3	15	TGTGCCAGCAGCCCTACAGGTTCCCGCACAGATACGCAGTATTTT	CASSPTGSRTDTQYF
TRBV29-1	NA	NA	TRBJ2-3	12	TGCAGCGTTGACCTGGGCGCCGATACGCAGTATTTT	CSVDLGADTQYF
TRBV5-6	NA	once	TRBJ1-5	12	TGTGCCAGCAGCTGGTTAAATCAGCCCCAGCATTTT	CASSWLNQPQHF
TRBV30	NA	NA	TRBJ2-2	16	TGTGCCTGGAGTGTACCACCGGGGGGCTGGGCCGGGGAGCTGTTTTTT	CAWSVPPGGWAGELFF
TRBV6-6	NA	NA	TRBJ1-1	13	TGTGCCAGCATTAAGGTTCGGGACCTTGAAGCTTTCTTT	CASIKVRDLEAFF
TRBV28	NA	NA	TRBJ2-7	12	TGTGCCAGCAGGACTGGAGTCGTCGAGCAGTACTTC	CASRTGVVEQYF
TRBV4-3	NA	NA	TRBJ2-7	14	TGCGCCAGCAGCCAAGAAGTGTTGTCCTACGAGCAGTACTTC	CASSQEVLSYEQYF
TRBV6-6	NA	NA	TRBJ2-1	15	TGTGCCAGCGGTCCCCTCGGGGGCTCCTACAATGAGCAGTTCTTC	CASGPLGGSYNEQFF
TRBV6-5	NA	NA	TRBJ2-7	16	TGTGCCAGCAGTTACTCCTCCGGGAACCGGAGGTACGAGCAGTACTTC	CASSYSSGNRRYEQYF
TRBV6-1	TRBD1	NA	TRBJ2-2	14	TGTGCCAGCAGACTGACAGGGGGCGGCGGGGAGCTGTTTTTT	CASRLTGGGGELFF
TRBV27	NA	NA	TRBJ1-6	15	TGTGCCAGCAGTTTAACAGTTTCGTTTAATTCACCCCTCCACTTT	CASSLTVSFNSPLHF
TRBV2	NA	NA	TRBJ2-7	10	TGTGCCAGCAGGGAGTACGAGCAGTACTTC	CASREYEQYF
TRBV7-2	NA	NA	TRBJ2-3	14	TGTGCCAGCAGCTTAGGGGGGAACACAGATACGCAGTATTTT	CASSLGGNTDTQYF
TRBV25-1	TRBD2	NA	TRBJ2-3	15	TGTGCCAGCAGTGACGCTAGCGGTCTCACAGATACGCAGTATTTT	CASSDASGLTDTQYF
TRBV18	TRBD1	NA	TRBJ1-5	15	TGTGCCAGCTCACCGGGGACAGGGGGCTACCAGCCCCAGCATTTT	CASSPGTGGYQPQHF
TRBV5-1	NA	NA	TRBJ1-4	13	TGCGCCAGCAGCTTGGCGATAAATGAAAAACTGTTTTTT	CASSLAINEKLFF
TRBV27	NA	NA	TRBJ2-7	14	TGTGCCAGCGGCTGGCGGGGGCCTTCCTACGAGCAGTACTTC	CASGWRGPSYEQYF
TRBV2	NA	NA	TRBJ1-5	13	TGTGCCAGCAGTGGGAGTCGCAATCAGCCCCAGCATTTT	CASSGSRNQPQHF
TRBV14	NA	NA	TRBJ2-1	13	TGTGCCAGCAGCCAAAGACTGGATGGTGAGCAGTTCTTC	CASSQRLDGEQFF
TRBV7-9	NA	NA	TRBJ1-1	13	TGTGCCAGCAGCCTTCAGACGAACACTGAAGCTTTCTTT	CASSLQTNTEAFF
TRBV27	NA	NA	TRBJ2-1	11	TGTGCCAGCAAGACGGCCCGAGAGCAGTTCTTC	CASKTAREQFF
TRBV9	TRBD2	NA	TRBJ2-1	17	TGTGCCAGCAGCGTAGGGGTAGCGGGCGCACCCTACAATGAGCAGTTCTTC	CASSVGVAGAPYNEQFF
TRBV9	NA	NA	TRBJ2-2	17	TGTGCCAGCAGCGTAGATGACAGGACCGCGAACACCGGGGAGCTGTTTTTT	CASSVDDRTANTGELFF
TRBV30	NA	NA	TRBJ1-3	13	TGTGCCTGGAGTGAGATTGCGGGGTTGCCCCTTTTTTTT	CAWSEIAGLPLFF
TRBV5-1	NA	NA	TRBJ1-3	16	TGCGCCAGCAGCCCTGGTCTGTTTCAGACGGGAAACACCATATATTTT	CASSPGLFQTGNTIYF
TRBV4-2	NA	NA	TRBJ1-3	13	TGTGCCAGCAGCCTCATATCTGGAAACACCATATATTTT	CASSLISGNTIYF
TRBV14	TRBD1	once	TRBJ1-2	15	TGTGCCAGCAGTAGTGTAACAGGGGGCGTCTATGGCTACACCTTC	CASSSVTGGVYGYTF
TRBV25-1	NA	NA	TRBJ1-5	14	TGTGCCAGCAGTGAACCCGATAGCAATCAGCCCCAGCATTTT	CASSEPDSNQPQHF
TRBV19	TRBD1	NA	TRBJ1-2	15	TGTGCCAGTAGTATCGGACAGGGGCTACACTATGGCTACACCTTC	CASSIGQGLHYGYTF
TRBV13	TRBD2	NA	TRBJ2-7	19	TGTGCCAGCAGCTTAGGAGGAAGGGAAGGGACTAGCGGTTTCTACGAGCAGTACTTC	CASSLGGREGTSGFYEQYF
TRBV5-1	NA	NA	TRBJ2-7	17	NA	CASSLGWGTGNFGEQYF
TRBV30	NA	NA	TRBJ1-5	13	TGTGCCTGGAGTTTGGGGGGGGGTCAGCCCCAGCATTTT	CAWSLGGGQPQHF
TRBV6-5	NA	NA	TRBJ2-2	14	TGTGCCAGCAGTTACAGGGGAAACACCGGGGAGCTGTTTTTT	CASSYRGNTGELFF
TRBV7-8	TRBD1	NA	TRBJ2-7	14	TGTGCCAGCAGCTTAGAACAGGGGGCCTACGAGCAGTACTTC	CASSLEQGAYEQYF
TRBV2	TRBD1	NA	TRBJ2-7	17	TGTGCCAGCAGTGTTTTAAAGGGGGGACAGGGGACCCACGAGCAGTACTTC	CASSVLKGGQGTHEQYF